A single sample gave rise to the 12 T cell receptor beta chains below, sequenced in a study of T cell responses to AZD1222 COVID-19 vaccine. Some clones are missing from TCRdb's copy, which holds only in-frame ones; the method was immunoSEQ multiplex PCR. This sample carries around 250,000 clones, 85% to 95% of them seen once, and the ten largest clones take around 0.6%. The specimen was peripheral blood, collected on day 0 of AZD1222 vaccination. The receptors come from an adult in good health.

The chain couples TRBV28 to TRBJ2-1; D unresolved. V shed 2 bases and J shed 7 bases, with 9 bases lying between them. Germline lookup yields CDR1 MDHEN and CDR2 SYDVKM. The CDR3 is 13 amino acids. The chain's CDR3 is CASSLAGLNEQFF. CDR3 DNA sequence: TGTGCCAGCAGTTTAGCAGGCTTGAATGAGCAGTTCTTC.

The chain is built from TRBV12-3 or TRBV12-4 and TRBJ1-5; D may be TRBD1 (5 bases). Deletions cut 3 bases from V and 5 bases from J, with 5 bases between. The CDR3 consists of 12 residues. For the CDR3, the DNA is TGTGCCAGCAGTTTGGGACATCAGCCCCAGCATTTT. The encoded protein is CASSLGHQPQHF.

This clone was observed a single time. This sequence joins TRBV4-3 and TRBJ1-2; a possible D gene is TRBD1 (5 bases). Deletions cut 1 base from V and 1 base from J, with 7 bases between. Germline V gene sequence: CDR1 LGHNA, CDR2 YSLEER. The CDR3 extends over 14 amino acids. CDR3 region: CASSQVQGNYGYTF. For the CDR3, the DNA is TGCGCCAGCAGCCAAGTCCAGGGTAACTATGGCTACACCTTC.

CDR3: CASSYLDRGNYGYTF. CDR3 in DNA: TGTGCCAGCAGCTACTTGGACAGGGGCAACTATGGCTACACCTTC. The V call is TRBV5-6, the J call TRBJ1-2; TRBD1 matches 9 bases. Unmatched junction bases numbered 5, after V lost 3 bases and J lost 2 bases. Germline V gene data show CDR1 as SGHDT and CDR2 as YYEEEE. The CDR3 runs to 15 residues.

V and J are TRBV5-6 and TRBJ1-3; D unclear. This CDR3 has 13 residues. From germline, CDR1 is SGHDT and CDR2 YYEEEE. V was pared by 7 bases and J by 2 bases, with 10 bases between. The CDR3 DNA reads TGTGCCAGCTTTTCATTGCCTGGAAACACCATATATTTT. This translates into CASFSLPGNTIYF.

The chain has TRBV7-8 and TRBJ2-1; D possibly corresponds to TRBD2 (5 bases). Trimming cost V 2 bases and J 12 bases, with 14 bases left between them. This CDR3 is 13 amino acids long. Germline CDR1 SGHVS, CDR2 FQNEAQ. CDR3 protein: CASSLSRGLLQFF. CDR3 sequence (DNA): TGTGCCAGCAGCTTAAGTCGGGGTCTCTTGCAGTTCTTC.

The rearrangement joins TRBV7-9 to TRBJ2-5, with D unresolved. The V gene lost 8 bases and the J gene lost 0 bases, with 16 bases spanning the gap. Germline CDR1 and CDR2: SEHNR and FQNEAQ (reference sequence). The CDR3 is 15 amino acids. The CDR3 sequence is CASSKSGLYQETQYF. CDR3 nucleotides: TGTGCCAGCTCCAAGTCAGGCCTGTACCAAGAGACCCAGTACTTC.

The chain joins TRBV27 to TRBJ2-7; D is unclear. With 10 bases removed from V and 7 bases from J, the gap between germline ends came to 17 bases. This CDR3 has 12 amino acids. The V gene's germline CDR1 is MNHEY and CDR2 SMNVEV (reference sequence). The CDR3 here is CATKKGIWEQYF. The CDR3, as DNA: TGTGCCACGAAGAAGGGTATTTGGGAGCAGTACTTC.

This clone was seen once. The chain combines TRBV5-5 with TRBJ1-3; perhaps TRBD1 as D (5 bases). Trimming took off 0 bases at V and 0 bases at J, with 7 bases between the two ends. This CDR3 is 15 amino acids long. Germline V gene data show CDR1 as SGHKS and CDR2 as YYEKEE (reference sequence). The CDR3 region has the DNA TGTGCCAGCAGCTTGGGACAGAACTCTGGAAACACCATATATTTT. Protein product: CASSLGQNSGNTIYF.

This chain links TRBV7-2 with TRBJ1-5; D unclear. The V end lost 1 base, the J end lost 6 bases, and 7 bases lay between the germline ends. This CDR3 has 13 amino acids. Germline CDR1 reads SGHTA; CDR2 reads FQGNSA. The CDR3 nucleotides are TGTGCCAGCAGCTTAGAGCCGCGTCAGCCCCAGCATTTT. Its translation: CASSLEPRQPQHF.

The chain has TRBV6-6 and TRBJ2-7, with D unclear. V was shortened by 4 bases and J by 5 bases, with 15 bases between the two germline ends. Germline V gene data show CDR1 as MNHNY and CDR2 as SVGAGI (reference sequence). The CDR3 is made up of 14 amino acids. DNA of the CDR3: TGTGCCAGCAGTTCCACGCGGATCAATAACGAGCAGTACTTC. It encodes CASSSTRINNEQYF.

This chain joins TRBV5-1 and TRBJ2-7, with D hard to call. Germline-derived CDR1 and CDR2 are SGHRS and YFSETQ. Trimming shortened V by 1 base and J by 5 bases, and 13 bases separated the two germline ends. The CDR3 is made up of 14 amino acids. The CDR3 region has the DNA TGCGCCAGCAGCTTGAGGGCAGGCTGGAACGAGCAGTACTTC. Its translation: CASSLRAGWNEQYF.